Listed below are T cell receptor beta chains from one sample, sequenced in a study of OX40 agonist ivuxolimab in advanced cancers. Generated by immunoSEQ multiplex PCR, the TCRdb table keeps only in-frame clones and is missing some. The sample holds 69,000 or so clones, roughly 80% seen once. The sample here was CD4+ or CD8+ T cells sorted from blood, taken in a trial of the OX40 agonist ivuxolimab. The receptors come from an adult with an advanced solid tumor such as melanoma, head and neck, liver or kidney cancer. Each CDR3 is given with its conserved first and last residue. Each record gives: J gene, V gene, D gene, clone size, CDR3 DNA, CDR3 protein. A D gene is named only where the DNA matches it firmly. Clone size is shown for a subset of rows, as once, few, many or a class of expanded clone.

J gene: TRBJ1-3
V gene: TRBV4-2
D gene: .
clone size: .
CDR3 DNA: TGTGCCAGCAGCCAAGATTCTTCGGGCAGCTCTGGAAACACCATATATTTT
CDR3 protein: CASSQDSSGSSGNTIYF

J gene: TRBJ2-3
V gene: TRBV28
D gene: TRBD1
clone size: .
CDR3 DNA: TGTGCCAGCAGTTATAACAGGGGCCCCAGCACAGATACGCAGTATTTT
CDR3 protein: CASSYNRGPSTDTQYF

J gene: TRBJ2-3
V gene: TRBV7-3
D gene: TRBD2
clone size: .
CDR3 DNA: TGTGCCAGCAGCTCGGGGCTAGCGGGGGCAACAGATACGCAGTATTTT
CDR3 protein: CASSSGLAGATDTQYF

J gene: TRBJ1-4
V gene: TRBV10-2
D gene: TRBD1
clone size: .
CDR3 DNA: TGCGCCAGCACTAAGACAGGGGGGGATGAAAAACTGTTTTTT
CDR3 protein: CASTKTGGDEKLFF

J gene: TRBJ2-1
V gene: TRBV5-1
D gene: TRBD1
clone size: .
CDR3 DNA: TGCGCCAGCAAGGACAGGTTCTACAATGAGCAGTTCTTC
CDR3 protein: CASKDRFYNEQFF

J gene: TRBJ1-2
V gene: TRBV6-6
D gene: .
clone size: .
CDR3 DNA: TGTGCCAGCAGCGACCGGGGCGACTATGGCTACACCTTC
CDR3 protein: CASSDRGDYGYTF

J gene: TRBJ1-2
V gene: TRBV28
D gene: TRBD1
clone size: once
CDR3 DNA: TGTGCCAGCAGATCACAGGGGGCAGGAGATGGCTACACCTTC
CDR3 protein: CASRSQGAGDGYTF

J gene: TRBJ2-3
V gene: TRBV5-4
D gene: .
clone size: .
CDR3 DNA: TGTGCCAGCAGCTTGGTCGGGGGTGTAGATACGCAGTATTTT
CDR3 protein: CASSLVGGVDTQYF

J gene: TRBJ1-1
V gene: TRBV5-6
D gene: .
clone size: once
CDR3 DNA: TGTGCCAGCAGCTTGGTGGACACTGAAGCTTTCTTT
CDR3 protein: CASSLVDTEAFF

J gene: TRBJ1-1
V gene: TRBV15
D gene: .
clone size: .
CDR3 DNA: TGTGCCACCAGCAGAGGACGGGAGAACACTGAAGCTTTCTTT
CDR3 protein: CATSRGRENTEAFF

J gene: TRBJ2-4
V gene: TRBV19
D gene: TRBD2
clone size: .
CDR3 DNA: TGTGCCAGTAGTATGCCCGGGAGGGGGGGCGACATTCAGTACTTC
CDR3 protein: CASSMPGRGGDIQYF

J gene: TRBJ2-1
V gene: TRBV6-5
D gene: .
clone size: once
CDR3 DNA: TGTGCCAGCAGTTATTCTTCCACAGGGTACATTGAGCAGTTCTTC
CDR3 protein: CASSYSSTGYIEQFF

J gene: TRBJ2-1
V gene: TRBV7-9
D gene: .
clone size: few
CDR3 DNA: TGTGCCAGCAGCCTCTTAGGGAGTGTGGGGGGCCTCCGCAATGAGCAGTTCTTC
CDR3 protein: CASSLLGSVGGLRNEQFF

J gene: TRBJ2-6
V gene: TRBV28
D gene: TRBD1
clone size: .
CDR3 DNA: TGTGCCAGCCGGACAGGGGGCTCAACTGGGGCCAACGTCCTGACTTTC
CDR3 protein: CASRTGGSTGANVLTF

J gene: TRBJ2-1
V gene: TRBV5-1
D gene: TRBD1
clone size: few
CDR3 DNA: TGCGCCAGCAGCTTGGAGATGACAGGGGCTAAGCAGTTCTTC
CDR3 protein: CASSLEMTGAKQFF

J gene: TRBJ2-3
V gene: TRBV4-3
D gene: .
clone size: .
CDR3 DNA: TGCGCCAGCAGCTCCTCCACAGATACGCAGTATTTT
CDR3 protein: CASSSSTDTQYF

J gene: TRBJ2-7
V gene: TRBV2
D gene: TRBD1
clone size: once
CDR3 DNA: TGTGCCAGCAGCCCCGGGACAGGGGGGACCTACGAGCAGTACTTC
CDR3 protein: CASSPGTGGTYEQYF

J gene: TRBJ1-6
V gene: TRBV6-5
D gene: .
clone size: few
CDR3 DNA: TGTGCCAGCAGTTACACGACAGGAGAAGATTCACCCCTCCACTTT
CDR3 protein: CASSYTTGEDSPLHF

J gene: TRBJ2-3
V gene: TRBV6-5
D gene: .
clone size: .
CDR3 DNA: TGTGCCAGCAGTTACTCGAGTAGCACAGATACGCAGTATTTT
CDR3 protein: CASSYSSSTDTQYF

J gene: TRBJ2-5
V gene: TRBV2
D gene: .
clone size: .
CDR3 DNA: TGTGCCAGCAGTGAAGAGGGGTCCCGGGGGGAGACCCAGTACTTC
CDR3 protein: CASSEEGSRGETQYF

J gene: TRBJ1-1
V gene: TRBV4-1
D gene: TRBD1
clone size: .
CDR3 DNA: TGCGCCAGCAGCCAAGGTCGATCAGGGGGCCCGAACACTGAAGCTTTCTTT
CDR3 protein: CASSQGRSGGPNTEAFF

J gene: TRBJ2-1
V gene: TRBV11-2
D gene: .
clone size: once
CDR3 DNA: TGTGCCAGCAGCTTAGTACAGTACAATGAGCAGTTCTTC
CDR3 protein: CASSLVQYNEQFF

J gene: TRBJ2-6
V gene: TRBV5-1
D gene: TRBD1
clone size: .
CDR3 DNA: TGCGCCAGCAGCTTGGACCGACAGGGGGCTCCTGGGGCCAACGTCCTGACTTTC
CDR3 protein: CASSLDRQGAPGANVLTF

J gene: TRBJ2-7
V gene: TRBV9
D gene: TRBD1
clone size: .
CDR3 DNA: TGTGCCAGCAGCGTAGACCAGGGGGCGTACGAGCAGTACTTC
CDR3 protein: CASSVDQGAYEQYF

J gene: TRBJ1-6
V gene: TRBV14
D gene: TRBD1
clone size: .
CDR3 DNA: TGTGCCAGCAGCCAAGTGGCAGGGGGATCACCCCTCCACTTT
CDR3 protein: CASSQVAGGSPLHF

J gene: TRBJ1-1
V gene: TRBV20-1
D gene: .
clone size: .
CDR3 DNA: TGCAGTGTATCCCCAGGAGTTGAAGCTTTCTTT
CDR3 protein: CSVSPGVEAFF